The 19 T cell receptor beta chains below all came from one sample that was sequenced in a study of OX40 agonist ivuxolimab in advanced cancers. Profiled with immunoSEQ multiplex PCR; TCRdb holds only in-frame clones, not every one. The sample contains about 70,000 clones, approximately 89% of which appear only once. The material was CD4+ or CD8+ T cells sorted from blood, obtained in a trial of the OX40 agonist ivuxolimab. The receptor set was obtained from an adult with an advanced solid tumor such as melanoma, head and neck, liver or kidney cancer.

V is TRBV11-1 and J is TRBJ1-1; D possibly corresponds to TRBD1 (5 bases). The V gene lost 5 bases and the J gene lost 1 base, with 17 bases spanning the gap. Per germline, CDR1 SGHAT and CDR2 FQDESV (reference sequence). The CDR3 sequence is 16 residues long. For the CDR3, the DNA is TGTGCCAGCAGCCCTAGCGACAGAACCCAGAACACTGAAGCTTTCTTT. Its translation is CASSPSDRTQNTEAFF. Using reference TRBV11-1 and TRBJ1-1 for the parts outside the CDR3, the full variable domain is EAEVAQSPRYKITEKSQAVAFWCDPISGHATLYWYRQILGQGPELLVQFQDESVVDDSQLPKDRFSAERLKGVDSTLKIQPAELGDSAMYLCASSPSDRTQNTEAFFGQGTRLTVV.

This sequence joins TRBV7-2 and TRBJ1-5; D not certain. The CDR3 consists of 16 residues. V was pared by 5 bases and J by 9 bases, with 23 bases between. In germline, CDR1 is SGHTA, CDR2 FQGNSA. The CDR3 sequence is CASSPEAGPPWGPQHF. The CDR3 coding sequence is TGTGCCAGCAGCCCAGAGGCCGGGCCTCCCTGGGGGCCCCAGCATTTT. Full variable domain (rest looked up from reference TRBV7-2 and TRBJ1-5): GAGVSQSPSNKVTEKGKDVELRCDPISGHTALYWYRQSLGQGLEFLIYFQGNSAPDKSGLPSDRFSAERTGGSVSTLTIQRTQQEDSAVYLCASSPEAGPPWGPQHFGDGTRLSIL.

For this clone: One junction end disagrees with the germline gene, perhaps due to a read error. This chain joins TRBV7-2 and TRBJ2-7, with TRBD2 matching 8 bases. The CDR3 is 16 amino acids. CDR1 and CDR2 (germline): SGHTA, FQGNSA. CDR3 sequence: CASSLPGLASSYKQYF. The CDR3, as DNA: TGTGCCAGCAGCTTACCTGGACTAGCCAGCTCCTACAAGCAGTACTTC.

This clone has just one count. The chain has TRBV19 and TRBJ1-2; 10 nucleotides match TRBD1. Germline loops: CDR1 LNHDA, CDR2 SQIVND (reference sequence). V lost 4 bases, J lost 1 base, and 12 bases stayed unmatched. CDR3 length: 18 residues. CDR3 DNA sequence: TGTGCCAGTAGTACCGCCCGCCTACGGACAGGGGGTAACTATGGCTACACCTTC. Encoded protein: CASSTARLRTGGNYGYTF.

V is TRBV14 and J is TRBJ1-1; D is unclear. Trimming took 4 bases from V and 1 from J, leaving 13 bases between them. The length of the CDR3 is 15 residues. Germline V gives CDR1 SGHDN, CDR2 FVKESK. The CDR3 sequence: CASSRVGGANTEAFF. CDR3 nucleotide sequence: TGTGCCAGCAGCCGCGTTGGAGGAGCGAACACTGAAGCTTTCTTT.

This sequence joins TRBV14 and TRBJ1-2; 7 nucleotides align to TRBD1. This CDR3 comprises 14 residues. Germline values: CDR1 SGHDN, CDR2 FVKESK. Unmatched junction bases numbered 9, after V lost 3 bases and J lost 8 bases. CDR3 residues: CASSQWTGRGGYTF. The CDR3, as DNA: TGTGCCAGCAGCCAGTGGACAGGCCGAGGGGGCTACACCTTC.

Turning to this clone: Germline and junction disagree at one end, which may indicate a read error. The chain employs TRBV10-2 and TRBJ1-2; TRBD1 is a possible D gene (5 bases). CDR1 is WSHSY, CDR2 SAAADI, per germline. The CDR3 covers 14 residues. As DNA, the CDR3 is TGCGCCAGCAGTGAATGGGCAGGGAACTCTGGCTACACCTTC. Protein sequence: CASSEWAGNSGYTF.

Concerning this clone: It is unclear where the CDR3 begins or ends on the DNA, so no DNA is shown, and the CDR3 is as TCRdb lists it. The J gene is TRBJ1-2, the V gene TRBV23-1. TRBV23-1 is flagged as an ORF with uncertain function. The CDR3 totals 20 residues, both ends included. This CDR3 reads CARVRHYLWLHLRFGHGYTF.

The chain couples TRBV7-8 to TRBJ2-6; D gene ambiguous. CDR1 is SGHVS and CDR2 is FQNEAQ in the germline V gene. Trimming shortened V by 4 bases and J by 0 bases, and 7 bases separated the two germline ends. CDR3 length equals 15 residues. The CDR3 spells CASSSRDSGANVLTF. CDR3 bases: TGTGCCAGCAGCTCAAGGGACTCTGGGGCCAACGTCCTGACTTTC.

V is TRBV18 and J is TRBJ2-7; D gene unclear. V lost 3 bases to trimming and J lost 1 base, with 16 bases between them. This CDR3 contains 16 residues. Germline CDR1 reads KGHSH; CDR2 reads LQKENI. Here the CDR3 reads CASSPYYPGPSYEQYF. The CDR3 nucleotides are TGTGCCAGCTCACCCTACTACCCGGGCCCATCCTACGAGCAGTACTTC. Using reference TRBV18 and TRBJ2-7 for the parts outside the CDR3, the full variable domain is NAGVMQNPRHLVRRRGQEARLRCSPMKGHSHVYWYRQLPEEGLKFMVYLQKENIIDESGMPKERFSAEFPKEGPSILRIQQVVRGDSAAYFCASSPYYPGPSYEQYFGPGTRLTVT.

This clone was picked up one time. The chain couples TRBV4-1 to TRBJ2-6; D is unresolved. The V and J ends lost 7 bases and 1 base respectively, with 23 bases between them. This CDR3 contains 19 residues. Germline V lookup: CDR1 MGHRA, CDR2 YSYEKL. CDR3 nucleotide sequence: TGCGCCAGCACCCCGTTCCGAGTCTTATCGCCTTCTGGGGCCAACGTCCTGACTTTC. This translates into CASTPFRVLSPSGANVLTF.

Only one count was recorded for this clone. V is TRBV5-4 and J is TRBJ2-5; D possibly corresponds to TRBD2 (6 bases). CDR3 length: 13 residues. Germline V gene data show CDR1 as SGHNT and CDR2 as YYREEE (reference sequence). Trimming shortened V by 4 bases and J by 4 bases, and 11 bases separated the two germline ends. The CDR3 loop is CASSPVGGETQYF. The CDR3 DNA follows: TGTGCCAGCAGCCCCGTCGGGGGAGAGACCCAGTACTTC. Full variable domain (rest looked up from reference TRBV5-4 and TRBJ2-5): ETGVTQSPTHLIKTRGQQVTLRCSSQSGHNTVSWYQQALGQGPQFIFQYYREEENGRGNFPPRFSGLQFPNYSSELNVNALELDDSALYLCASSPVGGETQYFGPGTRLLVL.

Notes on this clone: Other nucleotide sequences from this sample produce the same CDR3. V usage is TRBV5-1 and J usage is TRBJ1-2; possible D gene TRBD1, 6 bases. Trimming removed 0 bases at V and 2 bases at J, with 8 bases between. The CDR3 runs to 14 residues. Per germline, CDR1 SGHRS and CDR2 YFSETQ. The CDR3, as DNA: TGCGCCAGCAGCTTGGGGCAGGGGAACTATGGCTACACCTTC. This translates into CASSLGQGNYGYTF.

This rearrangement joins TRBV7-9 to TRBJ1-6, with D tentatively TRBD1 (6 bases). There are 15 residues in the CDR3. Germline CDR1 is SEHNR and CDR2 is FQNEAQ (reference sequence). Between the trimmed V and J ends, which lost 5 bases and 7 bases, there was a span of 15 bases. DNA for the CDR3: TGTGCCAGCAGCGCGTCGGGGGCCGGGAATTCACCCCTCCACTTT. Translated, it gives CASSASGAGNSPLHF. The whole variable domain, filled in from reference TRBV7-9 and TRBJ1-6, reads DTGVSQNPRHKITKRGQNVTFRCDPISEHNRLYWYRQTLGQGPEFLTYFQNEAQLEKSRLLSDRFSAERPKGSFSTLEIQRTEQGDSAMYLCASSASGAGNSPLHFGNGTRLTVT.

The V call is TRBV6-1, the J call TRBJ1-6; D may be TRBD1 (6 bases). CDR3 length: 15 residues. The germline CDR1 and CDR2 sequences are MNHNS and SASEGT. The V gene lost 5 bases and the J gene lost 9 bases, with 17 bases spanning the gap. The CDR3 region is CASSRTTGFGSPLHF. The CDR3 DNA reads TGTGCCAGCAGTAGGACGACAGGTTTTGGTTCACCCCTCCACTTT.

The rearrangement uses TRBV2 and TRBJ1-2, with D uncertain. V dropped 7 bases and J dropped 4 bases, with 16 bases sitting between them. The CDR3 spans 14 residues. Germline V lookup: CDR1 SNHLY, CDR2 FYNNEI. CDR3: CASTRSLWAYGYTF. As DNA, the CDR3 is TGTGCCAGCACACGGAGCCTATGGGCCTATGGCTACACCTTC.

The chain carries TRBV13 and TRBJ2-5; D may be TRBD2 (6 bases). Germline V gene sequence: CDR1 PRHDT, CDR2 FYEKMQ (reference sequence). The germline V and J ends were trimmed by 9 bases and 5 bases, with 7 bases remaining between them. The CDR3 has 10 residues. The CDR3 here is CARRGETQYF. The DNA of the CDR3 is TGTGCCAGACGGGGGGAGACCCAGTACTTC.

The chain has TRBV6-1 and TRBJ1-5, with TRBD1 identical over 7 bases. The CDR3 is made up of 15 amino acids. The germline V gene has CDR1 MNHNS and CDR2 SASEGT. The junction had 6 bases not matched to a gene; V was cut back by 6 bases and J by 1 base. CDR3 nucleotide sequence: TGTGCCAGCAGGGGGGACAGTAAGAGCAATCAGCCCCAGCATTTT. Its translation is CASRGDSKSNQPQHF.

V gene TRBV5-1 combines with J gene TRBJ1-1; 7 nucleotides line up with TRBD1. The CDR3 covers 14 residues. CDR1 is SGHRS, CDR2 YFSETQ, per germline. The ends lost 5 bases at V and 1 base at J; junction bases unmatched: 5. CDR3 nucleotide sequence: TGCGCCAGCAGAAGACAGGGCGAGAACACTGAAGCTTTCTTT. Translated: CASRRQGENTEAFF.